This entry is about one T cell receptor beta chain. Profiled with immunoSEQ multiplex PCR; TCRdb holds only in-frame clones, not every one. This sample has tens of thousands of clones, with about 89% found just once. This specimen comes from a study of OX40 agonist ivuxolimab in advanced cancers. The CDR3 consists of 13 residues. Germline values: CDR1 SQVTM, CDR2 ANQGSEA. Trimming took 1 base from V and 2 from J, leaving 9 bases between them. This TCR was recovered from an adult with an advanced solid tumor such as melanoma, head and neck, liver or kidney cancer. The source material was CD4+ or CD8+ T cells sorted from blood, sampled in a trial of the OX40 agonist ivuxolimab. The chain carries TRBV29-1 and TRBJ2-7; D might be TRBD1 (5 bases). CDR3 in amino acids: CSVEGQPTYEQYF. The DNA for the CDR3 is TGCAGCGTTGAAGGACAGCCCACCTACGAGCAGTACTTC.